The 18 T cell receptor beta chains listed next were all sequenced from one sample in a study of OX40 agonist ivuxolimab in advanced cancers. Receptor libraries were prepared by the immunoSEQ multiplex PCR assay. Not all clones reach the TCRdb copy of this immuneACCESS table, which keeps in-frame sequences only. Checked studies attribute under half of the gap to unresolved V genes and leave the rest unexplained. The sample table holds 9,500 to 15,000 clones, of which around 83% were seen once. Clones ranked in the top ten supply roughly a fifth of the sample. This specimen was CD4+ or CD8+ T cells sorted from blood, taken in a trial of the OX40 agonist ivuxolimab. These receptors all stem from an adult with an advanced solid tumor such as melanoma, head and neck, liver or kidney cancer.

This chain uses TRBV2 with TRBJ2-7, with 8 positions matching TRBD1. The CDR3 is 15 amino acids. The junction had 8 bases not matched to a gene; V was cut back by 7 bases and J by 0 bases. The germline V gene has CDR1 SNHLY and CDR2 FYNNEI. For the CDR3, the DNA is TGTGCCAGCAAGGAAGGACAGGGTCACTCCTACGAGCAGTACTTC. As protein: CASKEGQGHSYEQYF.

The chain employs TRBV7-3 and TRBJ2-7; 10 nucleotides agree with TRBD1. There are 14 residues in the CDR3. Germline loops: CDR1 SGHTA, CDR2 FQGTGA. Trimming at V came to 4 bases and at J to 3 bases, leaving 3 bases not matched to a gene. DNA for the CDR3: TGTGCCAGCAGCTATCGGACAGGGGGCTACGAGCAGTACTTC. Its protein product is CASSYRTGGYEQYF. The whole variable domain, remainder taken from reference TRBV7-3 and TRBJ2-7, is GAGVSQTPSNKVTEKGKYVELRCDPISGHTALYWYRQSLGQGPEFLIYFQGTGAADDSGLPNDRFFAVRPEGSVSTLKIQRTERGDSAVYLCASSYRTGGYEQYFGPGTRLTVT.

The V gene is TRBV7-9, the J gene TRBJ1-4; 8 nucleotides line up with TRBD1. CDR1 SEHNR and CDR2 FQNEAQ come from the germline V gene (reference sequence). V shed 5 bases, J shed 6 bases, and the junction held 11 bases outside the gene matches. This CDR3 spans 16 amino acids. Here the CDR3 DNA reads TGTGCCAGCAGCCCACTTCCAGGACAGGGAGATGAAAAACTGTTTTTT. It translates to CASSPLPGQGDEKLFF.

This sequence joins TRBV7-8 and TRBJ1-1; D is ambiguous. Trimming shortened V by 5 bases and J by 1 base, and 8 bases separated the two germline ends. Per the germline V gene, CDR1 is SGHVS and CDR2 is FQNEAQ. The CDR3 consists of 13 residues. CDR3 region: CASSPDANTEAFF. CDR3 sequence (DNA): TGTGCCAGCAGCCCGGACGCGAACACTGAAGCTTTCTTT.

V is TRBV2 and J is TRBJ2-1; D unresolved. With 4 bases removed from V and 10 bases from J, the gap between germline ends came to 8 bases. Germline CDR1 reads SNHLY; CDR2 reads FYNNEI. The CDR3 loop spans 11 amino acids. This CDR3 reads CASSGALEQFF. In DNA, the CDR3 is TGTGCCAGCAGTGGGGCGCTAGAGCAGTTCTTC.

This clone was seen a handful of times. The V gene is TRBV29-1, the J gene TRBJ2-1; 8 bases agree with TRBD2. In germline, CDR1 is SQVTM, CDR2 ANQGSEA. V trimming: 0 bases; J trimming: 4 bases; junction bases outside the gene matches: 5. The CDR3 loop spans 15 amino acids. The CDR3 protein is CSVEDLSGSYNEQFF. DNA for the CDR3: TGCAGCGTTGAAGATTTGAGCGGGAGTTACAATGAGCAGTTCTTC.

Of note for this clone: The identical CDR3 is also encoded by other nucleotide sequences in the sample. The chain recombines TRBV9 with TRBJ2-1; 9 bases map to TRBD2. In germline, CDR1 is SGDLS, CDR2 YYNGEE. This CDR3 is built from 15 residues. After removal of 2 bases from V and 4 bases from J, the junction contained 4 bases not matched to a gene. CDR3 bases: TGTGCCAGCAGCGTTATAGCGGGGGCGTACAATGAGCAGTTCTTC. The encoded protein is CASSVIAGAYNEQFF.

J is TRBJ1-5 and V is TRBV19; D remains unclear. Trimming stripped 2 bases from V and 4 bases from J, with 9 bases between. Germline V gene data show CDR1 as LNHDA and CDR2 as SQIVND (reference sequence). This CDR3 spans 14 amino acids. CDR3 in DNA: TGTGCCAGTAGTATATGGCCTGAGAATCAGCCCCAGCATTTT. Protein sequence: CASSIWPENQPQHF. The complete variable domain, with remaining parts taken from reference TRBV19 and TRBJ1-5, reads DGGITQSPKYLFRKEGQNVTLSCEQNLNHDAMYWYRQDPGQGLRLIYYSQIVNDFQKGDIAEGYSVSREKKESFPLTVTSAQKNPTAFYLCASSIWPENQPQHFGDGTRLSIL.

The V gene is TRBV5-8, the J gene TRBJ1-1, with 7 bases fitting TRBD1. The CDR3 is made up of 15 amino acids. With V trimmed by 4 bases and J by 0 bases, 6 bases remained unmatched. Germline V gene sequence: CDR1 SGHTS, CDR2 YDEGEE. The CDR3 sequence: CASSAAGQMNTEAFF. DNA for the CDR3: TGTGCCAGCAGCGCAGCGGGACAGATGAACACTGAAGCTTTCTTT.

V is TRBV6-5 and J is TRBJ2-7; TRBD1 matches 8 bases. Looked up from germline, CDR1 is MNHEY and CDR2 is SVGAGI. This CDR3 contains 15 residues. With V trimmed by 4 bases and J by 3 bases, 8 bases remained unmatched. CDR3 protein: CASSSTTGGVYEQYF. As DNA, the CDR3 is TGTGCCAGCAGTTCCACTACAGGGGGTGTCTACGAGCAGTACTTC.

This clone showed up just once. The chain combines TRBV19 with TRBJ2-2; a possible D gene is TRBD1 (8 bases). Between the trimmed V and J ends, which lost 2 bases and 0 bases, there was a span of 22 bases. Per the germline V gene, CDR1 is LNHDA and CDR2 is SQIVND (reference sequence). This CDR3 contains 20 residues. The CDR3 nucleotides are TGTGCCAGTAGTATAAGACAGGGGCTGAGCGGGGTCGCGAACACCGGGGAGCTGTTTTTT. It specifies CASSIRQGLSGVANTGELFF.

The V gene is TRBV7-2, the J gene TRBJ1-2; tentatively, D is TRBD1 (5 bases). Per germline, CDR1 SGHTA and CDR2 FQGNSA. The CDR3 spans 13 residues. V lost 5 bases to trimming and J lost 1 base, with 8 bases between them. DNA of the CDR3: TGTGCCAGCAGCCAGGGAGTTAACTATGGCTACACCTTC. It yields the protein CASSQGVNYGYTF.

This clone is medium-sized. V usage is TRBV4-3 and J usage is TRBJ1-1, with TRBD1 matching over 9 bases. The CDR3 consists of 17 residues. Trimming took 0 bases from V and 4 from J; bases not matched to a gene: 9. CDR1 is LGHNA and CDR2 is YSLEER in the germline V gene. The CDR3 reads CASSQDWGTGMGTEAFF. Here the CDR3 DNA reads TGCGCCAGCAGCCAAGATTGGGGGACAGGGATGGGCACTGAAGCTTTCTTT.

The chain combines TRBV7-2 with TRBJ2-7; D is ambiguous. Trimming left V 1 base short and J 2 bases short, with 9 bases between. CDR3 length: 14 amino acids. Germline loops: CDR1 SGHTA, CDR2 FQGNSA. The CDR3 coding sequence is TGTGCCAGCAGCTTAGAACTTGTGGCCTACGAGCAGTACTTC. Amino acid sequence: CASSLELVAYEQYF.

The chain employs TRBV6-6 and TRBJ2-3; D is perhaps TRBD2 (6 bases). V dropped 6 bases and J dropped 2 bases, with 12 bases sitting between them. The CDR3 runs to 14 residues. CDR1 and CDR2 from the germline V gene are MNHNY and SVGAGI (reference sequence). The CDR3 DNA is TGTGCCAGCAGCTCGAGCGGGTTCACAGATACGCAGTATTTT. It specifies CASSSSGFTDTQYF.

This clone was detected only a few times. The V gene is TRBV9, the J gene TRBJ1-1, with 7 positions matching TRBD1. The germline gives CDR1 SGDLS, CDR2 YYNGEE. This CDR3 has 16 amino acids. V was clipped by 0 bases and J by 5 bases; unmatched bases: 10. The CDR3 region is CASSVENRGASTEAFF. In DNA form, the CDR3 reads TGTGCCAGCAGCGTAGAAAACAGGGGCGCCAGTACTGAAGCTTTCTTT.

This clone was seen a single time. The CDR3 DNA reads TGTGCCAGCAGCTTCAGGGGTGTTCACGAGCAGTACTTC. It encodes CASSFRGVHEQYF. The V call is TRBV13, the J call TRBJ2-7; maybe TRBD1 (6 bases). CDR3 length: 13 residues. Germline V gene data show CDR1 as PRHDT and CDR2 as FYEKMQ (reference sequence). Trimming left V 3 bases short and J 5 bases short, with 11 bases between. Using reference TRBV13 and TRBJ2-7 for the parts outside the CDR3, the full variable domain is AAGVIQSPRHLIKEKRETATLKCYPIPRHDTVYWYQQGPGQDPQFLISFYEKMQSDKGSIPDRFSAQQFSDYHSELNMSSLELGDSALYFCASSFRGVHEQYFGPGTRLTVT.

The V and J genes are TRBV29-1 and TRBJ1-1; D gene unclear. V gave up 7 bases and J gave up 2 bases, with 11 bases separating them. There are 12 residues in the CDR3. Germline loops: CDR1 SQVTM, CDR2 ANQGSEA. CDR3 residues: CSAIMVNTEAFF. As DNA, the CDR3 is TGCAGCGCTATAATGGTTAACACTGAAGCTTTCTTT.